This T cell receptor beta chain appears in the sequencing data of a study of blood T cells in healthy people across ages. Note on this clonotype: The antigen is unknown.

It was with a sample-barcoded 5' primer and a J-beta primer mix that a second PCR of roughly 7 to 12 cycles was run. TCRdb re-analysed the 5' RACE reads in MiXCR, keeping a single row per CDR3 protein. The repertoire holds 1.6 million or so distinct CDR3 sequences, with roughly 30% as singletons. Staff drew roughly 10 milliliters of peripheral blood from each donor. Total RNA extraction produced at least 6 micrograms (per sample) for the study. Study results and limitations: The fall in TCR beta diversity per million T cells was roughly linear with age. Considered underestimates were the diversity estimates obtained from one million T cells.

Per germline, CDR1 MGHRA and CDR2 YSYEKL. The CDR3 extends over 15 amino acids. V dropped 0 bases and J dropped 5; count of bases not matched to a gene: 6. This TCR was recovered from a woman aged 30 to 39 in good health. The source material was blood. The V and J genes are TRBV4-1 and TRBJ1-1; 7 nucleotides line up with TRBD1. The CDR3 protein is CASSQDRAGGTEAFF. Written as DNA, the CDR3 is TGCGCCAGCAGCCAAGACAGGGCAGGGGGAACTGAAGCTTTCTTT.